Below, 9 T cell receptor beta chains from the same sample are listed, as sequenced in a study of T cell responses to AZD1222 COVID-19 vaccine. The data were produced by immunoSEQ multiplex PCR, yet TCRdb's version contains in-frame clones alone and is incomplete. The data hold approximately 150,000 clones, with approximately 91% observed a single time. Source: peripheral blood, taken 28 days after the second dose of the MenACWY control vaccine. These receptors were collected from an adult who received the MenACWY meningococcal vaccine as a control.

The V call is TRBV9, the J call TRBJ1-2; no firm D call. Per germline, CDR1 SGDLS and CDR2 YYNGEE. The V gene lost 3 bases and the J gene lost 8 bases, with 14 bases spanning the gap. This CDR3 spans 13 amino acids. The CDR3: CASSAQVAEGYTF. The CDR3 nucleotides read TGTGCCAGCAGCGCCCAGGTTGCGGAGGGCTACACCTTC.

The CDR3 region is CASSQGIRGSGANVLTF. The CDR3 coding sequence is TGTGCCAGCAGCCAAGGTATAAGGGGATCTGGGGCCAACGTCCTGACTTTC. The chain uses TRBV3-1 (or the pseudogene TRBV3-2) and TRBJ2-6; a possible D gene is TRBD1 (5 bases). Trimming removed 1 base at V and 1 base at J, with 11 bases between. The CDR3 loop spans 17 amino acids. Germline CDR1 reads LGHDT; CDR2 reads YNNKEL (reference sequence).

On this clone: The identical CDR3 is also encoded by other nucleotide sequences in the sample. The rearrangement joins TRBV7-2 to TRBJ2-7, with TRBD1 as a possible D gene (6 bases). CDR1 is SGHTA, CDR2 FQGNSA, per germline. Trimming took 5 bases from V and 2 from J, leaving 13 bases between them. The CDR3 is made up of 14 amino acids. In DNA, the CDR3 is TGTGCCAGCAGCCAGTCTCAGGGGACCTACGAGCAGTACTTC. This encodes CASSQSQGTYEQYF.

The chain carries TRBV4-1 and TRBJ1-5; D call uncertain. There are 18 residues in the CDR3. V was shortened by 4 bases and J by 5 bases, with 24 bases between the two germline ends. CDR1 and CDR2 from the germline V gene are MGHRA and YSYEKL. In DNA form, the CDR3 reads TGCGCCAGCAGCCGTCAAACCAGCACTTATCGGGTCCATCAGCCCCAGCATTTT. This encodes CASSRQTSTYRVHQPQHF.

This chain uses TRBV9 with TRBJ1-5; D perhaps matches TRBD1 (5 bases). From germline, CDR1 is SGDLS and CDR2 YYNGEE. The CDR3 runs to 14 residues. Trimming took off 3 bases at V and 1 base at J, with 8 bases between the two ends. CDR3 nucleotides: TGTGCCAGCAGCGGCCGGGACAGCAATCAGCCCCAGCATTTT. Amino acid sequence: CASSGRDSNQPQHF. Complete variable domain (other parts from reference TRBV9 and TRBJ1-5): DSGVTQTPKHLITATGQRVTLRCSPRSGDLSVYWYQQSLDQGLQFLIQYYNGEERAKGNILERFSAQQFPDLHSELNLSSLELGDSALYFCASSGRDSNQPQHFGDGTRLSIL.

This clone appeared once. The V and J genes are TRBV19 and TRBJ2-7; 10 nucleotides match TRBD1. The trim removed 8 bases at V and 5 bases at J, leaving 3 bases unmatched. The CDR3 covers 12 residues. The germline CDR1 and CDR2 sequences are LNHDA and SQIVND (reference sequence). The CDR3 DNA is TGTGCCAGTGGGACAGGGGTCGACGAGCAGTACTTC. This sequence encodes CASGTGVDEQYF.

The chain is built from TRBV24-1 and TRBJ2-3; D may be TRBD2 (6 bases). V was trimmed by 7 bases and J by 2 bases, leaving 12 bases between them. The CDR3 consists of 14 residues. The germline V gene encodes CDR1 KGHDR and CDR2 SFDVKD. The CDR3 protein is CATSSGLPTDTQYF. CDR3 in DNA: TGTGCCACCAGCTCGGGACTCCCCACAGATACGCAGTATTTT.

The DNA of the CDR3 is TGCAGCGCGGGACAGGGACGGCCAAATGAGCAGTTCTTC. Protein: CSAGQGRPNEQFF. The chain links TRBV29-1 to TRBJ2-1; 9 bases are shared with TRBD1. This CDR3 region has 13 residues. After removal of 7 bases from V and 7 bases from J, the junction contained 8 bases not matched to a gene. Germline loops: CDR1 SQVTM, CDR2 ANQGSEA.

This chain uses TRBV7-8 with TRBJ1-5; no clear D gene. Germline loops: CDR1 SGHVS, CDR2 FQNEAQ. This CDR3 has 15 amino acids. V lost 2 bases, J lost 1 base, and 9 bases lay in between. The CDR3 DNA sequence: TGTGCCAGCAGCTTAATAGGGCAGAGCAATCAGCCCCAGCATTTT. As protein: CASSLIGQSNQPQHF.